Below, one T cell receptor (beta chain) is given with its context. CDR1 is DFQATT and CDR2 is SNEGSKA in the germline V gene (reference sequence). Trimming took 6 bases from V and 6 from J, leaving 11 bases between them. The length of the CDR3 is 11 residues. The data were taken from a study of blood T cell repertoires in COVID-19. Study information: The cDNA or gDNA used as material had been derived from T cells, B-cell-depleted T cells, or PBMCs.

Individuals drawn from approximately 26 US areas were about 18 to 95 years old. Donors were grouped by their self-reported clinical history. Recovery among Cohort 3 donors was established by two negative PCRs, clearance, or symptom resolution. TCRdb's table, derived via immunoSEQ multiplex PCR, lists solely in-frame clones and lacks some. The sample contains 300,000 to 350,000 clones, roughly 85% of which appear only once. The sequencing input was PBMCs or T cells enriched from blood (not recorded which). The receptor's source is a man aged 25-45 years who had recovered from COVID-19. The V call is TRBV20-1, the J call TRBJ1-1; D gene unclear. This chain's CDR3 is CSAPRRPEAFF. Here the CDR3 DNA reads TGCAGTGCCCCGAGGAGGCCTGAAGCTTTCTTT.